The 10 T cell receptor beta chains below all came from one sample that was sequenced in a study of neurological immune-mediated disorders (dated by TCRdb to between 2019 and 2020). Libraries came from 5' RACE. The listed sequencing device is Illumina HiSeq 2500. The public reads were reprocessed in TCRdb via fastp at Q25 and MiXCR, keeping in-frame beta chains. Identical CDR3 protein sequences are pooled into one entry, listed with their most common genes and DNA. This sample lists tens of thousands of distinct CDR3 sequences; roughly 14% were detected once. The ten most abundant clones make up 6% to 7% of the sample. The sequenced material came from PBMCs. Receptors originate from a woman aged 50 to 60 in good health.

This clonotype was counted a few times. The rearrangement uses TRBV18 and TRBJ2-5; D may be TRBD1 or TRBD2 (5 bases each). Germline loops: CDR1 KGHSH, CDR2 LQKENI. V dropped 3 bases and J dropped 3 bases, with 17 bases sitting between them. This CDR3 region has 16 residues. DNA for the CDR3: TGTGCCAGCTCACCTCAAGCGGACACCTCAAAAGAGACCCAGTACTTC. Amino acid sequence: CASSPQADTSKETQYF.

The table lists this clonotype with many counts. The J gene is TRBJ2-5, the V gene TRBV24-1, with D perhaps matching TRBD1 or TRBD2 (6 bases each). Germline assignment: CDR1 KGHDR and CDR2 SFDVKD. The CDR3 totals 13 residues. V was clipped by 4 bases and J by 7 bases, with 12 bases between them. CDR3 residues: CATSEGAGGTQYF. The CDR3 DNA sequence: TGTGCCACCAGTGAGGGGGCCGGGGGGACCCAGTACTTC.

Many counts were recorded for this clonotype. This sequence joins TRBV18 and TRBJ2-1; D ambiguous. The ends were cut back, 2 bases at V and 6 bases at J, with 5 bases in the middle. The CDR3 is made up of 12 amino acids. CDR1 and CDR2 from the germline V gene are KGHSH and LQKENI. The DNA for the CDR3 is TGTGCCAGCTCACCAGGTGGCAATGAGCAGTTCTTC. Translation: CASSPGGNEQFF.

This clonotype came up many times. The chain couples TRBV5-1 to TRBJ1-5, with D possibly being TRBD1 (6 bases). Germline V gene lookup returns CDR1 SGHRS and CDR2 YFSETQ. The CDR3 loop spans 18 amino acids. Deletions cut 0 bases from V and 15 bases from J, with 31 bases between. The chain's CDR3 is CASSLETGTEGGLANGHF. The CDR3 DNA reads TGCGCCAGCAGCTTGGAAACAGGGACCGAGGGGGGCCTAGCAAATGGGCATTTT.

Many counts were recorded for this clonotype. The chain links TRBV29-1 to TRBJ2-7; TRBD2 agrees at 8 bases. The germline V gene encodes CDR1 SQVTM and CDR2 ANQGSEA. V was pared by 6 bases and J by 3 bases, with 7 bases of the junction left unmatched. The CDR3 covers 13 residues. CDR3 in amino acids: CSVPAGVDYEQYF. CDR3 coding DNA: TGCAGCGTCCCAGCGGGAGTAGACTACGAGCAGTACTTC.

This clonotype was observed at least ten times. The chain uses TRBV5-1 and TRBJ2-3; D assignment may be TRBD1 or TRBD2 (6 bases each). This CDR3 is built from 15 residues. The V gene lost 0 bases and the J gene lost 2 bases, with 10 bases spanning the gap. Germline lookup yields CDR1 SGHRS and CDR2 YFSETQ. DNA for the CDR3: TGCGCCAGCAGCTTGGACCCGGGGGCCACAGATACGCAGTATTTT. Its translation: CASSLDPGATDTQYF.

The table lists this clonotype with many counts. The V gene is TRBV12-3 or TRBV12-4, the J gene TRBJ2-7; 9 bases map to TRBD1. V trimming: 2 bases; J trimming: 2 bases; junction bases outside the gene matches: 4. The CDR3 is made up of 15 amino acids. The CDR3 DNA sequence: TGTGCCAGCAGTTTATCGGACAGGGGCACCTACGAGCAGTACTTC. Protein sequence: CASSLSDRGTYEQYF.

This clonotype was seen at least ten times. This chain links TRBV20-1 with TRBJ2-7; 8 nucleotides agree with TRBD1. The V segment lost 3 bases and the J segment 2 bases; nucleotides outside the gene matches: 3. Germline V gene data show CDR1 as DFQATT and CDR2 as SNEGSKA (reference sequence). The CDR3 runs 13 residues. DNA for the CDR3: TGCAGTGCTAGGGGGGACAGGACCTACGAGCAGTACTTC. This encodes CSARGDRTYEQYF.

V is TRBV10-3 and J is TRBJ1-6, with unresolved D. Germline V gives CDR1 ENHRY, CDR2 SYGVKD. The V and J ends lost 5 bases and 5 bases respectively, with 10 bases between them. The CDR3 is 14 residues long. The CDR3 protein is CAISQDGNNSPLHF. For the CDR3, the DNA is TGTGCCATCAGTCAGGACGGGAATAATTCACCCCTCCACTTT.

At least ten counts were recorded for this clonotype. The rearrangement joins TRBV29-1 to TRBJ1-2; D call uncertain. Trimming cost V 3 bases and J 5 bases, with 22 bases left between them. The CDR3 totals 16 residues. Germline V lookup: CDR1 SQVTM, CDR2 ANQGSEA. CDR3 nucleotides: TGCAGCGTTGATAAGAGCGAGTACGATCCACAGTATGGCTACACCTTC. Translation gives CSVDKSEYDPQYGYTF. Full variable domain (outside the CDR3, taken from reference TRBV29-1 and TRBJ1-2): SAVISQKPSRDICQRGTSLTIQCQVDSQVTMMFWYRQQPGQSLTLIATANQGSEATYESGFVIDKFPISRPNLTFSTLTVSNMSPEDSSIYLCSVDKSEYDPQYGYTFGSGTRLTVV.